Below, 20 T cell receptor beta chains from the same sample are listed, as sequenced in a study of cytomegalovirus exposure and HLA in healthy donors. Amplification used 60 Vbeta primers and 13 Jbeta primers. TCRdb's copy holds only in-frame clones and misses some; the assay was immunoSEQ multiplex PCR. The table lists about 94,000 clones, about 76% of them singletons. The specimen sequenced was PBMCs. The receptors were gathered from a man aged 40-49 years in good health and CMV-seropositive.

This clone was observed a handful of times. The rearrangement uses TRBV5-1 and TRBJ2-5; maybe TRBD1 (5 bases). The length of the CDR3 is 13 residues. The V and J ends lost 2 bases and 2 bases respectively, with 7 bases between them. The V gene's germline CDR1 is SGHRS and CDR2 YFSETQ. CDR3 residues: CASSFRVQETQYF. Here the CDR3 DNA reads TGCGCCAGCAGCTTCAGGGTTCAAGAGACCCAGTACTTC. The full variable domain, completed using reference TRBV5-1 and TRBJ2-5, is KAGVTQTPRYLIKTRGQQVTLSCSPISGHRSVSWYQQTPGQGLQFLFEYFSETQRNKGNFPGRFSGRQFSNSRSEMNVSTLELGDSALYLCASSFRVQETQYFGPGTRLLVL.

The chain links TRBV7-6 to TRBJ2-3; 10 bases are a match to TRBD2. V was pared by 1 base and J by 4 bases, with 11 bases of the junction left unmatched. This CDR3 region has 18 residues. Germline CDR1 is SGHVS and CDR2 is FNYEAQ. In DNA form, the CDR3 reads TGTGCCAGCAGCTTAGTAGCTAGCGGGAGTAATGCGGCAGATACGCAGTATTTT. Protein: CASSLVASGSNAADTQYF.

The chain uses TRBV9 and TRBJ1-6, with D hard to call. The V and J ends lost 3 bases and 7 bases respectively, with 11 bases between them. Germline CDR1 is SGDLS and CDR2 is YYNGEE. This CDR3 contains 14 residues. DNA for the CDR3: TGTGCCAGCAGCGCCGGCGGAGGGAATTCACCCCTCCACTTT. It encodes CASSAGGGNSPLHF.

This clone was counted a single time. The rearrangement joins TRBV5-4 to TRBJ2-2; no definite D call. The V and J ends lost 3 bases and 2 bases respectively, with 11 bases between them. Germline assignment: CDR1 SGHNT and CDR2 YYREEE (reference sequence). This CDR3 is built from 15 residues. CDR3: CASSSKSGNTGELFF. DNA of the CDR3: TGTGCCAGCAGCTCAAAATCGGGTAACACCGGGGAGCTGTTTTTT.

The DNA for the CDR3 is TGTGCCAGCAGCACGGCGGGGGGATACACAGATACGCAGTATTTT. Its protein product is CASSTAGGYTDTQYF. The chain carries TRBV11-3 and TRBJ2-3; 8 bases are a match to TRBD2. The CDR3 extends over 15 amino acids. Germline V lookup: CDR1 SGHNT, CDR2 YENEEA. The J segment lost 2 bases and the V segment lost 5 bases, leaving 6 bases of the junction unmatched.

In DNA form, the CDR3 reads TGTGCCAGCAAGCTGGGGCAGGCCTACGAGCAGTACTTC. Its protein product is CASKLGQAYEQYF. The rearrangement joins TRBV7-8 to TRBJ2-7, with a possible D match to TRBD1 (5 bases). The CDR3 covers 13 residues. Germline CDR1 and CDR2: SGHVS and FQNEAQ. V was trimmed by 7 bases and J by 2 bases, leaving 12 bases between them. Supplemented by reference TRBV7-8 and TRBJ2-7, the full variable domain reads GAGVSQSPRYKVAKRGQDVALRCDPISGHVSLFWYQQALGQGPEFLTYFQNEAQLDKSGLPSDRFFAERPEGSVSTLKIQRTQQEDSAVYLCASKLGQAYEQYFGPGTRLTVT.

This clone has a handful of counts. The genes are TRBV28 and TRBJ2-2, with 13 bases lining up with TRBD2. The CDR3 has 17 residues. Germline values: CDR1 MDHEN, CDR2 SYDVKM. With V trimmed by 6 bases and J by 6 bases, 10 bases remained unmatched. CDR3: CASSPAPTSGRPGELFF. The CDR3 nucleotides are TGTGCCAGCAGCCCAGCCCCGACTAGCGGGAGGCCCGGGGAGCTGTTTTTT. The full variable domain, in which reference TRBV28 and TRBJ2-2 provide the parts outside the CDR3, is DVKVTQSSRYLVKRTGEKVFLECVQDMDHENMFWYRQDPGLGLRLIYFSYDVKMKEKGDIPEGYSVSREKKERFSLILESASTNQTSMYLCASSPAPTSGRPGELFFGEGSRLTVL.

The V and J genes are TRBV15 and TRBJ2-7; 10 bases match TRBD2. The CDR3 spans 15 residues. Germline CDR1 reads LNHNV; CDR2 reads YYDKDF (reference sequence). V lost 8 bases to trimming and J lost 7 bases; unmatched junction nucleotides: 14. The CDR3 loop reads CATALQREGAGEQYF. CDR3 coding DNA: TGTGCCACCGCCCTCCAGCGGGAGGGGGCCGGGGAGCAGTACTTC.

For this clone: This sample includes further DNA sequences coding for the same CDR3. The V call is TRBV2, the J call TRBJ2-3; the match to TRBD2 covers 8 bases. With V trimmed by 6 bases and J by 3 bases, 14 bases remained unmatched. There are 17 residues in the CDR3. CDR1 is SNHLY, CDR2 FYNNEI, per germline. CDR3 DNA: TGTGCCAGCAGCGTTATCCCAGCGGGAGTGGGGACAGATACGCAGTATTTT. This codes for CASSVIPAGVGTDTQYF.

The V and J genes are TRBV4-2 and TRBJ2-3, with TRBD2 identical over 7 bases. The J segment lost 0 bases and the V segment lost 4 bases, leaving 4 bases of the junction unmatched. CDR1 is LGHNA, CDR2 YNFKEQ, per germline. CDR3 length: 15 residues. This CDR3 is CASSPGTTSTDTQYF. In DNA, the CDR3 is TGTGCCAGCAGCCCCGGGACTACTAGCACAGATACGCAGTATTTT.

This chain links TRBV4-1 with TRBJ2-7; TRBD1 might be the D (6 bases). V was shortened by 0 bases and J by 2 bases, with 14 bases between the two germline ends. Germline V CDR1 and CDR2: MGHRA, YSYEKL. The length of the CDR3 is 16 residues. CDR3 nucleotides: TGCGCCAGCAGCCAAGATCGTCAGGGGAATCCCTACGAGCAGTACTTC. Translating gives CASSQDRQGNPYEQYF.

The chain employs TRBV7-6 and TRBJ1-2; D is unresolved. CDR1 is SGHVS and CDR2 is FNYEAQ in the germline V gene. V lost 2 bases, J lost 7 bases, and 14 bases lay in between. The CDR3 is 14 amino acids. The CDR3 sequence is CASSLNPAGCGYTF. The CDR3, as DNA: TGTGCCAGCAGCTTAAACCCGGCGGGTTGTGGCTACACCTTC.

The chain couples TRBV7-9 to TRBJ2-4, with 9 bases that match TRBD2. The CDR3 runs 16 residues. Trimming took 7 bases from V and 0 from J; bases not matched to a gene: 7. CDR1 and CDR2 from the germline V gene are SEHNR and FQNEAQ (reference sequence). CDR3 region: CASKLAGTLAKNIQYF. The CDR3 DNA follows: TGTGCCAGCAAGCTAGCGGGAACTCTAGCCAAAAACATTCAGTACTTC.

V is TRBV25-1 and J is TRBJ2-2, with 8 bases lining up with TRBD1. Germline CDR1 and CDR2: MGHDK and SYGVNS. The junction had 2 bases not matched to a gene; V was cut back by 4 bases and J by 4 bases. The CDR3 consists of 14 residues. The CDR3 loop reads CASSGTGSTGELFF. The CDR3, as DNA: TGTGCCAGCAGTGGGACAGGGAGCACCGGGGAGCTGTTTTTT.

The J gene is TRBJ1-4, the V gene TRBV28, with no clear D. Germline lookup yields CDR1 MDHEN and CDR2 SYDVKM. V lost 2 bases and J 4 bases, leaving 5 bases between the germline ends. The CDR3 sequence is 13 residues long. For the CDR3, the DNA is TGTGCCAGCAGTTTAGAGGGTAATGAAAAACTGTTTTTT. Protein product: CASSLEGNEKLFF.

V is TRBV7-9 and J is TRBJ2-1; D is possibly TRBD2 (7 bases). This CDR3 has 16 amino acids. Germline values: CDR1 SEHNR, CDR2 FQNEAQ (reference sequence). Trimming stripped 0 bases from V and 2 bases from J, with 11 bases between. CDR3 residues: CASSLARGLTYNEQFF. DNA of the CDR3: TGTGCCAGCAGCTTAGCCAGGGGACTAACCTACAATGAGCAGTTCTTC.

The CDR3 bases are TGTGCCACCGAACGGACGGACTCCGTCGGGCCCCAGCATTTT. Its protein product is CATERTDSVGPQHF. This chain joins TRBV28 and TRBJ1-5; D not resolved. CDR3 size: 14 residues. Germline CDR1 is MDHEN and CDR2 is SYDVKM. V was pared by 10 bases and J by 9 bases, with 22 bases between.

This chain connects TRBV9 to TRBJ2-7; weak D call: TRBD1 (6 bases). This CDR3 has 14 residues. Germline lookup yields CDR1 SGDLS and CDR2 YYNGEE. Trimming took 3 bases from V and 2 from J, leaving 12 bases between them. In DNA form, the CDR3 reads TGTGCCAGCAGCGCCGCTAAGGGGGCCTACGAGCAGTACTTC. Amino acid sequence: CASSAAKGAYEQYF.

The genes are TRBV10-1 and TRBJ2-5; D is unresolved. The length of the CDR3 is 13 residues. Trimming removed 0 bases from V and 4 bases from J, with 6 bases in between. Germline V gives CDR1 WNHNN, CDR2 SYGVQD (reference sequence). The CDR3 loop is CASSESNGETQYF. The CDR3 bases are TGCGCCAGCAGTGAGTCGAACGGAGAGACCCAGTACTTC.

A note on this clone: One end of the junction varies from germline; a read error may be responsible. DNA for the CDR3: TGCAGTGTTAGACAGGGTACGGGCTACACCTTC. Translated: CSVRQGTGYTF. The V and J genes are TRBV20-1 and TRBJ1-2; 7 bases map to TRBD1. Looked up from germline, CDR1 is DFQATT and CDR2 is SNEGSKA (reference sequence). The CDR3 is 11 amino acids.